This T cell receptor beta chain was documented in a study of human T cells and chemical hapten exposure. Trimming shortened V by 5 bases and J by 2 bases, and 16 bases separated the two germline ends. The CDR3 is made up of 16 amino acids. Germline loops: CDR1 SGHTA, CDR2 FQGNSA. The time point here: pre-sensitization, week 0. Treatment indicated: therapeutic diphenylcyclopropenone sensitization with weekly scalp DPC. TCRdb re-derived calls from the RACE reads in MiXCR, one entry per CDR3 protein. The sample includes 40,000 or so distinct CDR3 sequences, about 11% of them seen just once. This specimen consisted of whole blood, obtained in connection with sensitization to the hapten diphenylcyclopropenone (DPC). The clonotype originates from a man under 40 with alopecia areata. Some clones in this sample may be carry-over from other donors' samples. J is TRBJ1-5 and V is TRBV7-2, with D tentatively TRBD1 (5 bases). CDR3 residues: CASSQPAGFGNQPQHF. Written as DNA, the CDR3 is TGTGCCAGCAGCCAACCGGCAGGGTTTGGCAATCAGCCCCAGCATTTT.